This T cell receptor beta chain was retrieved from a study of control samples from healthy donors and cancer patients. The assay was immunoSEQ multiplex PCR, and TCRdb's table has in-frame clones only and misses some. This table has roughly 150,000 clones, around 88% appearing once. The CDR3 extends over 15 amino acids. V dropped 9 bases and J dropped 5; count of bases not matched to a gene: 11. Germline CDR1 is SGHRS and CDR2 is YFSETQ. The receptor was isolated from a young man in good health. The sequenced sample was blood. The rearrangement uses TRBV5-1 and TRBJ2-2; 9 bases align to TRBD1. The CDR3, as DNA: TGCGCCACCAAAACGGGACAGGGATTTACCGGGGAGCTGTTTTTT. It translates to CATKTGQGFTGELFF.